This T cell receptor (beta chain) emerged from a study of OX40 agonist ivuxolimab in advanced cancers. Overall study results and limits: The authors also found low normalized T-cell clonal expansion in some nonresponders.

TCRdb's copy holds only in-frame clones and misses some; the assay was immunoSEQ multiplex PCR. Seen here are some 20,000 clones, 74% observed once, and the top ten hold approximately 36%. Trimming took 2 bases from V and 2 from J; bases not matched to a gene: 8. The CDR3 is made up of 16 amino acids. Looked up from germline, CDR1 is SGHRS and CDR2 is YFSETQ. As for this clone: Antigen unknown.

The sequencing used CD4+ or CD8+ T cells sorted from blood, collected in a trial of the OX40 agonist ivuxolimab. This TCR came from an adult with an advanced solid tumor such as melanoma, head and neck, liver or kidney cancer. V gene TRBV5-1 combines with J gene TRBJ2-3; TRBD2 matches at 7 bases. CDR3: CASSFNSGTNTDTQYF. The CDR3 region has the DNA TGCGCCAGCAGCTTTAATTCCGGGACTAACACAGATACGCAGTATTTT.